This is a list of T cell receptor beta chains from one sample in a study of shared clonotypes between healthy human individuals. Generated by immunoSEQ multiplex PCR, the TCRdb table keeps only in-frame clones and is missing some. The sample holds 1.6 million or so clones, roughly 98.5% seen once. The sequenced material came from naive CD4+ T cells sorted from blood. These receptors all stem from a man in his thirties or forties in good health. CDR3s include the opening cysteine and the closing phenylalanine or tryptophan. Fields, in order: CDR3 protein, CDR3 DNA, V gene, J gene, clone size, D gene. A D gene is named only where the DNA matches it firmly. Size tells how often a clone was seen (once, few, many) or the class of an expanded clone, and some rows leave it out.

cdr3_aa: CASSQGGKESGNTIYF
cdr3_nt: TGTGCCAGCTCACAAGGGGGCAAGGAATCTGGAAACACCATATATTTT
v_call: TRBV18
j_call: TRBJ1-3
clone_size: -
d_call: TRBD1

cdr3_aa: CASSFEGGSNEKLFF
cdr3_nt: TGCGCCAGCAGCTTCGAGGGAGGATCGAATGAAAAACTGTTTTTT
v_call: TRBV5-1
j_call: TRBJ1-4
clone_size: -
d_call: -

cdr3_aa: CASRPLGPVGYTF
cdr3_nt: TGTGCCAGCAGGCCCCTAGGGCCAGTCGGCTACACCTTC
v_call: TRBV28
j_call: TRBJ1-2
clone_size: -
d_call: -

cdr3_aa: CASSSGTSGHEQYF
cdr3_nt: TGTGCCAGCAGCTCCGGGACTAGCGGGCACGAGCAGTACTTC
v_call: TRBV7-9
j_call: TRBJ2-7
clone_size: -
d_call: TRBD2

cdr3_aa: CASSLDRVANTIYF
cdr3_nt: TGTGCCAGCAGCTTAGATAGGGTGGCGAACACCATATATTTT
v_call: TRBV7-9
j_call: TRBJ1-3
clone_size: -
d_call: -

cdr3_aa: CASSITSAIEQFF
cdr3_nt: TGTGCCAGTAGTATAACTAGCGCTATTGAGCAGTTCTTC
v_call: TRBV19
j_call: TRBJ2-1
clone_size: -
d_call: TRBD2

cdr3_aa: CASTEGGRTDTQYF
cdr3_nt: TGTGCCAGTACCGAAGGCGGGAGGACAGATACGCAGTATTTT
v_call: TRBV19
j_call: TRBJ2-3
clone_size: once
d_call: TRBD2

cdr3_aa: CASSQTGDVTDTQYF
cdr3_nt: TGCGCCAGCAGCCAGACGGGGGACGTCACAGATACGCAGTATTTT
v_call: TRBV4-1
j_call: TRBJ2-3
clone_size: -
d_call: -

cdr3_aa: CASSSPGQGAASNQPQHF
cdr3_nt: TGTGCCAGCAGTTCTCCGGGACAGGGGGCGGCCAGCAATCAGCCCCAGCATTTT
v_call: TRBV28
j_call: TRBJ1-5
clone_size: -
d_call: TRBD1

cdr3_aa: CASSPKLGLGDTQYF
cdr3_nt: TGTGCCAGCAGCCCCAAACTCGGCCTCGGAGATACGCAGTATTTT
v_call: TRBV9
j_call: TRBJ2-3
clone_size: -
d_call: -

cdr3_aa: CASGKPGTSARNEQFF
cdr3_nt: TGTGCCAGCGGAAAACCCGGGACTAGCGCTCGGAATGAGCAGTTCTTC
v_call: TRBV28
j_call: TRBJ2-1
clone_size: -
d_call: TRBD2

cdr3_aa: CASSLMGSYNEQFF
cdr3_nt: TGTGCCAGCAGCTTGATGGGCTCCTACAATGAGCAGTTCTTC
v_call: TRBV5-4
j_call: TRBJ2-1
clone_size: -
d_call: -

cdr3_aa: CASSPPVSYEQYF
cdr3_nt: TGTGCCAGCTCACCACCGGTCTCCTACGAGCAGTACTTC
v_call: TRBV18
j_call: TRBJ2-7
clone_size: -
d_call: -

cdr3_aa: CASKGAPTFPGELFF
cdr3_nt: TGTGCCAGCAAAGGGGCCCCGACTTTCCCCGGGGAGCTGTTTTTT
v_call: TRBV27
j_call: TRBJ2-2
clone_size: -
d_call: -

cdr3_aa: CASSALGTSGTRQFF
cdr3_nt: TGTGCCAGCAGTGCCCTCGGGACTAGCGGTACCCGACAGTTCTTC
v_call: TRBV6-6
j_call: TRBJ2-1
clone_size: -
d_call: TRBD2

cdr3_aa: CASSQKTTGRAFF
cdr3_nt: TGTGCCAGCAGCCAAAAGACCACAGGGAGGGCTTTCTTT
v_call: TRBV14
j_call: TRBJ1-1
clone_size: -
d_call: -

cdr3_aa: CASSWRVGTAGYEQYF
cdr3_nt: TGTGCCAGCAGCTGGCGGGTAGGGACAGCGGGCTACGAGCAGTACTTC
v_call: TRBV11-2
j_call: TRBJ2-7
clone_size: -
d_call: -

cdr3_aa: CASSLPGRRNTEAFF
cdr3_nt: TGCGCCAGCAGCCTTCCCGGACGGAGGAACACTGAAGCTTTCTTT
v_call: TRBV4-1
j_call: TRBJ1-1
clone_size: -
d_call: -

cdr3_aa: CASSSVPLAGELHEQFF
cdr3_nt: TGCGCCAGCAGCTCAGTGCCTCTAGCGGGAGAATTACATGAGCAGTTCTTC
v_call: TRBV5-1
j_call: TRBJ2-1
clone_size: -
d_call: TRBD2

cdr3_aa: CASSSKNEQFF
cdr3_nt: TGTGCCAGCTCATCGAAAAATGAGCAGTTCTTC
v_call: TRBV18
j_call: TRBJ2-1
clone_size: -
d_call: -

cdr3_aa: CASSFRDRVRVYNEQFF
cdr3_nt: TGTGCCAGCAGTTTTAGGGACAGGGTTAGGGTCTACAATGAGCAGTTCTTC
v_call: TRBV28
j_call: TRBJ2-1
clone_size: -
d_call: TRBD1

cdr3_aa: CASSLRAQNQPQHF
cdr3_nt: TGTGCCAGCAGTTTAAGGGCTCAAAATCAGCCCCAGCATTTT
v_call: TRBV28
j_call: TRBJ1-5
clone_size: -
d_call: -

cdr3_aa: CASTWGLGDWGEKLFF
cdr3_nt: TGTGCCAGCACTTGGGGGTTGGGGGATTGGGGTGAAAAACTGTTTTTT
v_call: TRBV28
j_call: TRBJ1-4
clone_size: -
d_call: -

cdr3_aa: CASGPVGSGTDTQYF
cdr3_nt: TGTGCCAGCGGGCCCGTGGGTAGCGGCACAGATACGCAGTATTTT
v_call: TRBV9
j_call: TRBJ2-3
clone_size: -
d_call: -

cdr3_aa: CASSVGGPSYNEQFF
cdr3_nt: TGTGCCAGCAGTGTGGGTGGCCCCTCCTACAATGAGCAGTTCTTC
v_call: TRBV2
j_call: TRBJ2-1
clone_size: -
d_call: -

cdr3_aa: CASSQGSGIGSNEQFF
cdr3_nt: TGTGCCAGCAGCCAAGGGTCGGGCATTGGATCGAATGAGCAGTTCTTC
v_call: TRBV14
j_call: TRBJ2-1
clone_size: -
d_call: -

cdr3_aa: CAWSDRVNEKLFF
cdr3_nt: TGTGCCTGGAGTGACAGGGTGAATGAAAAACTGTTTTTT
v_call: TRBV30
j_call: TRBJ1-4
clone_size: -
d_call: -

cdr3_aa: CSSGPQTSEQFF
cdr3_nt: TGCAGCTCCGGACCGCAAACGAGTGAGCAGTTCTTC
v_call: TRBV29-1
j_call: TRBJ2-1
clone_size: -
d_call: -

cdr3_aa: CASSRAGRSYNEQFF
cdr3_nt: TGTGCCAGCAGCCGAGCGGGAAGGTCCTACAATGAGCAGTTCTTC
v_call: TRBV7-2
j_call: TRBJ2-1
clone_size: -
d_call: TRBD2

cdr3_aa: CASSLHRGRDVENEQFF
cdr3_nt: TGCGCCAGCAGCTTGCACAGGGGGCGCGATGTTGAGAATGAGCAGTTCTTC
v_call: TRBV5-1
j_call: TRBJ2-1
clone_size: -
d_call: TRBD1

cdr3_aa: CASSLLLRGGSNTGELFF
cdr3_nt: TGTGCCAGCAGCTTACTTCTGAGGGGCGGATCGAACACCGGGGAGCTGTTTTTT
v_call: TRBV11-2
j_call: TRBJ2-2
clone_size: -
d_call: -

cdr3_aa: CASSPQGGRSNQPQHF
cdr3_nt: TGTGCCAGCTCACCACAAGGCGGTAGGAGCAATCAGCCCCAGCATTTT
v_call: TRBV18
j_call: TRBJ1-5
clone_size: -
d_call: -

cdr3_aa: CATRDRTYEQYF
cdr3_nt: TGTGCCACCCGGGACAGGACCTACGAGCAGTACTTC
v_call: TRBV6-6
j_call: TRBJ2-7
clone_size: -
d_call: TRBD1